The 26 T cell receptor beta chains in this list originate from one sample, sequenced in a study of beta chain features in type 1 diabetes. Study-level results: Across all four CD4+ subsets, people with type 1 diabetes showed modestly shorter TCRB CDR3s.

For these TCRs, the target antigens are not known. The entirety of the isolated RNA underwent reverse transcription, so expressed TCRB transcripts were sequenced. The table came from immunoSEQ multiplex PCR; TCRdb's copy has only in-frame clones and leaves some out. This sample yields 600,000 or so clones, of which under 15% are seen a single time; around 0.12% belongs to the top ten. Sequencing input: naive CD4+ T cells from blood. Receptors originate from a man aged 25 to 45 with type 1 diabetes.

This rearrangement joins TRBV19 to TRBJ2-1; D gene ambiguous. The CDR3 is 13 residues long. Deletions cut 4 bases from V and 7 bases from J, with 11 bases between. Germline loops: CDR1 LNHDA, CDR2 SQIVND (reference sequence). The CDR3 here is CASSTPRRNEQFF. Written as DNA, the CDR3 is TGTGCCAGTAGTACGCCCCGGCGGAATGAGCAGTTCTTC.

V usage is TRBV7-2 and J usage is TRBJ2-3, with 8 bases that match TRBD2. The V gene end was trimmed by 6 bases and the J gene end by 4 bases; junction bases not matched to a gene: 6. CDR1 and CDR2 (germline): SGHTA, FQGNSA. This CDR3 comprises 14 residues. The CDR3 loop reads CASRGLEGPDTQYF. The CDR3 nucleotides read TGTGCCAGCAGGGGACTAGAAGGCCCAGATACGCAGTATTTT.

This clone was observed a few times. The genes are TRBV7-8 and TRBJ2-3; perhaps TRBD1 as D (5 bases). The V gene's germline CDR1 is SGHVS and CDR2 FQNEAQ. Between the trimmed V and J ends, which lost 2 bases and 4 bases, there was a span of 16 bases. The CDR3 spans 16 residues. Here the CDR3 DNA reads TGTGCCAGCAGCTTATTGGGCGCAGGGAAAGCAGATACGCAGTATTTT. It encodes CASSLLGAGKADTQYF. Full variable domain (remainder filled in from reference TRBV7-8 and TRBJ2-3): GAGVSQSPRYKVAKRGQDVALRCDPISGHVSLFWYQQALGQGPEFLTYFQNEAQLDKSGLPSDRFFAERPEGSVSTLKIQRTQQEDSAVYLCASSLLGAGKADTQYFGPGTRLTVL.

The rearrangement uses TRBV11-2 and TRBJ2-5, with 8 bases that match TRBD2. In germline, CDR1 is SGHAT, CDR2 FQNNGV. This CDR3 is built from 11 residues. V lost 4 bases to trimming and J lost 11 bases; unmatched junction nucleotides: 3. CDR3 loop: CASSYGTSQYF. The CDR3 bases are TGTGCCAGCAGCTACGGGACTAGTCAGTACTTC.

This clone was seen a handful of times. The V and J genes are TRBV2 and TRBJ1-5; TRBD1 agrees at 7 bases. This CDR3 contains 15 residues. Looked up from germline, CDR1 is SNHLY and CDR2 is FYNNEI. V was pared by 2 bases and J by 2 bases, with 3 bases of the junction left unmatched. The CDR3 here is CASSERTGGNQPQHF. CDR3 nucleotides: TGTGCCAGCAGTGAACGAACAGGGGGCAATCAGCCCCAGCATTTT.

This clone was picked up a small number of times. The rearrangement joins TRBV28 to TRBJ1-2; 8 positions agree with TRBD1. With V trimmed by 7 bases and J by 5 bases, 6 bases remained unmatched. CDR3 size: 13 residues. Germline V gives CDR1 MDHEN, CDR2 SYDVKM. CDR3 bases: TGTGCCAGCATCGGACAGGGAGGATATGGCTACACCTTC. Amino acid sequence: CASIGQGGYGYTF.

V usage is TRBV6-1 and J usage is TRBJ1-5; 7 bases map to TRBD1. Germline-derived CDR1 and CDR2 are MNHNS and SASEGT. The CDR3 is 16 amino acids. The V segment lost 0 bases and the J segment 7 bases; nucleotides outside the gene matches: 9. The CDR3 sequence is CASSEAPGQFVQPQHF. The CDR3 DNA reads as TGTGCCAGCAGTGAAGCGCCGGGACAGTTCGTCCAGCCCCAGCATTTT.

This chain uses TRBV9 with TRBJ2-5, with a weak D call TRBD1 (6 bases). Germline assignment: CDR1 SGDLS and CDR2 YYNGEE. Deletions cut 4 bases from V and 4 bases from J, with 17 bases between. The CDR3 totals 15 residues. This CDR3 is CASSLDVGAGETQYF. The CDR3 coding sequence is TGTGCCAGCAGCCTCGATGTGGGGGCCGGAGAGACCCAGTACTTC. Based on the CDR3 plus reference TRBV9 and TRBJ2-5, the full variable domain is DSGVTQTPKHLITATGQRVTLRCSPRSGDLSVYWYQQSLDQGLQFLIQYYNGEERAKGNILERFSAQQFPDLHSELNLSSLELGDSALYFCASSLDVGAGETQYFGPGTRLLVL.

This clone appeared a few times. V and J are TRBV5-4 and TRBJ2-7; 9 nucleotides line up with TRBD1. The CDR3 spans 13 residues. The ends lost 6 bases at V and 3 bases at J; junction bases unmatched: 4. From germline, CDR1 is SGHNT and CDR2 YYREEE (reference sequence). The CDR3 region is CASTRGQGYEQYF. CDR3 bases: TGTGCCAGCACCCGGGGACAGGGCTACGAGCAGTACTTC.

This clone was seen a single time. V is TRBV5-6 and J is TRBJ2-7; TRBD2 matches 7 bases. V lost 2 bases, J lost 0 bases, and 8 bases stayed unmatched. The CDR3 contains 16 residues. From germline, CDR1 is SGHDT and CDR2 YYEEEE. The DNA of the CDR3 is TGTGCCAGCAGCTTAGTGGCTAGCGGTAACTCCTACGAGCAGTACTTC. Its protein is CASSLVASGNSYEQYF. Supplemented by reference TRBV5-6 and TRBJ2-7, the full variable domain reads DAGVTQSPTHLIKTRGQQVTLRCSPKSGHDTVSWYQQALGQGPQFIFQYYEEEERQRGNFPDRFSGHQFPNYSSELNVNALLLGDSALYLCASSLVASGNSYEQYFGPGTRLTVT.

The CDR3 DNA reads TGTGCCAGCAGTGACAGGGGGCGTGAAAAACTGTTTTTT. Amino acids: CASSDRGREKLFF. The rearrangement links TRBV2 to TRBJ1-4, with TRBD1 matching 8 bases. The CDR3 has 13 residues. Unmatched junction bases numbered 1, after V lost 3 bases and J lost 7 bases. Per the germline V gene, CDR1 is SNHLY and CDR2 is FYNNEI. Filled out from reference TRBV2 and TRBJ1-4, the complete variable domain reads EPEVTQTPSHQVTQMGQEVILRCVPISNHLYFYWYRQILGQKVEFLVSFYNNEISEKSEIFDDQFSVERPDGSNFTLKIRSTKLEDSAMYFCASSDRGREKLFFGSGTQLSVL.

The chain employs TRBV11-2 and TRBJ2-4; no firm D call. This CDR3 has 18 amino acids. Germline CDR1 reads SGHAT; CDR2 reads FQNNGV. V lost 1 base and J lost 0, with 16 bases in between. The CDR3 nucleotides are TGTGCCAGCAGCTTAGTGGATGGGCGTGTACAAGCCAAAAACATTCAGTACTTC. Its translation: CASSLVDGRVQAKNIQYF.

The chain uses TRBV5-1 and TRBJ1-4; 7 bases map to TRBD1. Looked up from germline, CDR1 is SGHRS and CDR2 is YFSETQ. The CDR3 contains 15 residues. Losses at the gene ends were 5 bases for V and 3 bases for J; bases not matched to a gene: 7. The CDR3 DNA follows: TGCGCCAGCAGGATAACCGGGACAGCTAATGAAAAACTGTTTTTT. It translates to CASRITGTANEKLFF.

This clone was seen a few times. V and J are TRBV9 and TRBJ1-2, with D maybe TRBD1 (6 bases). Trimming stripped 0 bases from V and 1 base from J, with 7 bases between. Germline CDR1 is SGDLS and CDR2 is YYNGEE. There are 14 residues in the CDR3. In DNA form, the CDR3 reads TGTGCCAGCAGCGTAGGGACAGTTAACTATGGCTACACCTTC. It is translated as CASSVGTVNYGYTF. The whole variable domain, remainder taken from reference TRBV9 and TRBJ1-2, is DSGVTQTPKHLITATGQRVTLRCSPRSGDLSVYWYQQSLDQGLQFLIQYYNGEERAKGNILERFSAQQFPDLHSELNLSSLELGDSALYFCASSVGTVNYGYTFGSGTRLTVV.

The genes are TRBV2 and TRBJ2-7, with D possibly TRBD2 on 7 matching bases. Germline assignment: CDR1 SNHLY and CDR2 FYNNEI. Trimming pared 3 bases from V and 6 bases from J, leaving 15 bases between. The CDR3 is 14 residues long. This chain's CDR3 is CASSEAAGAVEQYF. The CDR3 coding sequence is TGTGCCAGCAGTGAGGCCGCGGGGGCAGTCGAGCAGTACTTC.

This chain links TRBV7-9 with TRBJ1-1; D gene ambiguous. The V end lost 7 bases, the J end lost 11 bases, and 11 bases lay between the germline ends. Germline lookup yields CDR1 SEHNR and CDR2 FQNEAQ (reference sequence). There are 10 residues in the CDR3. In DNA form, the CDR3 reads TGTGCCAGCATGACCCTCTTGGCTTTCTTT. Translated, it gives CASMTLLAFF.

This chain connects TRBV9 to TRBJ2-1; 9 nucleotides agree with TRBD1. This CDR3 comprises 16 residues. The germline CDR1 and CDR2 sequences are SGDLS and YYNGEE. Trimming cost V 4 bases and J 4 bases; bases outside gene matches: 9. CDR3 residues: CASSSRRGQGYNEQFF. In DNA form, the CDR3 reads TGTGCCAGCAGCTCCCGCCGAGGACAGGGGTACAATGAGCAGTTCTTC. Full variable domain (remainder filled in from reference TRBV9 and TRBJ2-1): DSGVTQTPKHLITATGQRVTLRCSPRSGDLSVYWYQQSLDQGLQFLIQYYNGEERAKGNILERFSAQQFPDLHSELNLSSLELGDSALYFCASSSRRGQGYNEQFFGPGTRLTVL.

This clone has just a few counts. The chain recombines TRBV29-1 with TRBJ1-1; maybe TRBD1 (5 bases). Germline V gene lookup returns CDR1 SQVTM and CDR2 ANQGSEA. The length of the CDR3 is 14 residues. The germline V and J ends were trimmed by 6 bases and 6 bases, with 20 bases remaining between them. The CDR3 coding sequence is TGCAGCGTCGCAGAACAAGAGGGGCAACCTGAAGCTTTCTTT. Its translation: CSVAEQEGQPEAFF. The full variable domain, its missing parts supplied by reference TRBV29-1 and TRBJ1-1, is SAVISQKPSRDICQRGTSLTIQCQVDSQVTMMFWYRQQPGQSLTLIATANQGSEATYESGFVIDKFPISRPNLTFSTLTVSNMSPEDSSIYLCSVAEQEGQPEAFFGQGTRLTVV.

In its sample, this clone was seen a few times. The rearrangement uses TRBV6-5 and TRBJ2-1; 7 bases line up with TRBD1. Losses at the gene ends were 0 bases for V and 6 bases for J; bases not matched to a gene: 5. The CDR3 is 15 residues long. Per germline, CDR1 MNHEY and CDR2 SVGAGI. As DNA, the CDR3 is TGTGCCAGCAGTTACTCGACAGGGAATTCCAATGAGCAGTTCTTC. This sequence encodes CASSYSTGNSNEQFF.

This clone was seen many times. The chain is built from TRBV10-3 and TRBJ2-3; a possible D gene is TRBD1 (5 bases). Germline assignment: CDR1 ENHRY and CDR2 SYGVKD. The CDR3 has 15 amino acids. With 7 bases removed from V and 2 bases from J, the gap between germline ends came to 16 bases. CDR3: CAINRQGIDTDTQYF. CDR3 DNA sequence: TGTGCCATCAATCGGCAGGGAATCGACACAGATACGCAGTATTTT.

This clone came up many times. This chain connects TRBV7-9 to TRBJ2-3; D perhaps matches TRBD1 (5 bases). The V gene lost 1 base and the J gene lost 3 bases, with 11 bases spanning the gap. Germline loops: CDR1 SEHNR, CDR2 FQNEAQ (reference sequence). CDR3 length: 15 amino acids. The CDR3 region has the DNA TGTGCCAGCAGCTTAGAGTCGCAGGGAACAGATACGCAGTATTTT. As protein: CASSLESQGTDTQYF.

The chain uses TRBV5-1 and TRBJ2-7; TRBD1 matches at 7 bases. The CDR3 consists of 15 residues. Germline V gene sequence: CDR1 SGHRS, CDR2 YFSETQ. The junction had 9 bases not matched to a gene; V was cut back by 4 bases and J by 2 bases. CDR3 loop: CASSTATGQTYEQYF. DNA of the CDR3: TGCGCCAGCAGCACTGCCACGGGACAGACCTACGAGCAGTACTTC.

This clone was seen a handful of times. This chain links TRBV11-3 with TRBJ1-1; no reliable D call. Trimming stripped 3 bases from V and 2 bases from J, with 13 bases between. From germline, CDR1 is SGHNT and CDR2 YENEEA. This CDR3 is 15 amino acids long. CDR3 bases: TGTGCCAGCAGCTTCGAGGGCCAAAGAAACACTGAAGCTTTCTTT. Amino acids: CASSFEGQRNTEAFF.

The sample holds a few counts of this clone. The chain uses TRBV15 and TRBJ2-1; TRBD1 agrees at 8 bases. CDR1 is LNHNV and CDR2 is YYDKDF in the germline V gene (reference sequence). The CDR3 loop spans 17 amino acids. V was pared by 5 bases and J by 0 bases, with 9 bases of the junction left unmatched. The CDR3 coding sequence is TGTGCCACCAGCCTTTCTGGACAGGGCTACTCCTACAATGAGCAGTTCTTC. Translated: CATSLSGQGYSYNEQFF.

The genes are TRBV4-2 and TRBJ2-1; D gene ambiguous. The CDR3 extends over 17 amino acids. Germline lookup yields CDR1 LGHNA and CDR2 YNFKEQ. Trimming shortened V by 3 bases and J by 5 bases, and 20 bases separated the two germline ends. CDR3 nucleotides: TGTGCCAGCAGCCAGGCAGGTCGGGCCTTCGAGGACAATGAGCAGTTCTTC. Translating gives CASSQAGRAFEDNEQFF.

V and J are TRBV29-1 and TRBJ1-3, with D perhaps TRBD1 (6 bases). The CDR3 has 15 amino acids. V was cut by 0 bases and J by 6 bases, with 15 bases left in between. Germline V gene lookup returns CDR1 SQVTM and CDR2 ANQGSEA. CDR3 sequence (DNA): TGCAGCGTTGAAGATAGGGCAGGGGTGGAAAACACCATATATTTT. Amino acids: CSVEDRAGVENTIYF.